A single sample gave rise to the 27 T cell receptor beta chains below, sequenced in a study of T cells in Graves' hyperthyroidism and ophthalmopathy. TCR beta CDR3 sequences were amplified from RNA transcripts. A set of HTBI primers served as the primers for a first-round RT-PCR of the TCR CDR3. Each CDR3 protein gets one entry after TCRdb re-called the multiplex PCR reads with MiXCR. This repertoire shows about 590,000 distinct CDR3 sequences, 12% to 15% found once; its top ten account for roughly 7%. Sequencing input: blood. These receptors were obtained from a young woman with Graves' ophthalmopathy.

This clonotype was counted at least ten times. DNA of the CDR3: TGTGCCAGCAGCTTAGGTTACCTACGCCAAGAGACCCAGTACTTC. Translating gives CASSLGYLRQETQYF. The chain joins TRBV7-9 to TRBJ2-5, with D uncertain. Germline CDR1 and CDR2: SEHNR and FQNEAQ (reference sequence). Trimming cost V 1 base and J 1 base, with 10 bases left between them. There are 15 residues in the CDR3.

There are many counts of this clonotype. The chain joins TRBV6-2 or TRBV6-3 to TRBJ2-2; D is undetermined. The V end was cut by 1 base, the J end by 7 bases, with 7 bases between. Germline V CDR1 and CDR2: MNHEY, SVGEGT. This CDR3 is 13 amino acids long. The CDR3 nucleotides are TGTGCCAGCAGTTACTTCGATGGCGGGGAGCTGTTTTTT. Translating gives CASSYFDGGELFF.

This chain connects TRBV24-1 to TRBJ2-2, with 7 bases identical to TRBD1. The V gene's germline CDR1 is KGHDR and CDR2 SFDVKD. There are 17 residues in the CDR3. The J segment lost 2 bases and the V segment lost 6 bases, leaving 11 bases of the junction unmatched. CDR3 loop: CATSPPYRGLNTGELFF. CDR3 DNA sequence: TGTGCCACCAGTCCACCTTATAGGGGGCTAAACACCGGGGAGCTGTTTTTT.

This clonotype was seen many times. V is TRBV7-2 and J is TRBJ2-2; D gene unclear. The V gene lost 4 bases and the J gene lost 3 bases, with 21 bases spanning the gap. CDR1 is SGHTA, CDR2 FQGNSA, per germline. The CDR3 runs to 18 residues. The CDR3 reads CASSYKVPMVLDTGELFF. The DNA for the CDR3 is TGTGCCAGCAGCTATAAGGTCCCGATGGTCTTGGACACCGGGGAGCTGTTTTTT.

This clonotype was found a few times. V usage is TRBV7-3 and J usage is TRBJ2-1; D unresolved. Germline V gene sequence: CDR1 SGHTA, CDR2 FQGTGA. Trimming took 2 bases from V and 7 from J, leaving 9 bases between them. The CDR3 is 13 amino acids. CDR3 DNA sequence: TGTGCCAGCAGCTTACCCCCCATGAATGAGCAGTTCTTC. Translating gives CASSLPPMNEQFF.

This chain uses TRBV2 with TRBJ2-5; D is uncertain. Germline CDR1 reads SNHLY; CDR2 reads FYNNEI. This CDR3 region has 13 residues. Trimming cost V 7 bases and J 2 bases, with 11 bases left between them. The CDR3 DNA follows: TGTGCCAGCACCCAAGGGAATCAAGAGACCCAGTACTTC. Translating gives CASTQGNQETQYF.

This clonotype was seen a few times. The rearrangement links TRBV28 to TRBJ2-1; D gene uncertain. CDR3 length: 14 residues. Germline CDR1 reads MDHEN; CDR2 reads SYDVKM. V lost 7 bases, J lost 7 bases, and 17 bases lay in between. The CDR3 DNA follows: TGTGCCAGCATACCGAGCGACCCTCGGAATGAGCAGTTCTTC. Its protein is CASIPSDPRNEQFF.

This clonotype was counted ten times or more. This chain uses TRBV2 with TRBJ2-3; a weak D match, TRBD2 (5 bases). Germline lookup yields CDR1 SNHLY and CDR2 FYNNEI. V was cut by 8 bases and J by 4 bases, with 10 bases left in between. The CDR3 is 12 amino acids. Here the CDR3 reads CASEGLPDTQYF. Here the CDR3 DNA reads TGTGCCAGCGAGGGTCTCCCAGATACGCAGTATTTT.

The chain is built from TRBV4-2 and TRBJ2-5; 9 positions match TRBD2. V lost 3 bases to trimming and J lost 4 bases; unmatched junction nucleotides: 15. Germline-derived CDR1 and CDR2 are LGHNA and YNFKEQ. This CDR3 contains 18 residues. CDR3 region: CASSQVGIAGVTGETQYF. In DNA form, the CDR3 reads TGTGCCAGCAGCCAGGTCGGGATAGCGGGGGTAACCGGAGAGACCCAGTACTTC.

This clonotype showed up just a few times. The rearrangement links TRBV19 to TRBJ2-3; no firm D call. Germline CDR1 is LNHDA and CDR2 is SQIVND (reference sequence). The CDR3 has 16 amino acids. With 7 bases removed from V and 0 bases from J, the gap between germline ends came to 17 bases. The CDR3 DNA reads TGTGCCAGTAAACGAAGCCCAGGATCGAGCACAGATACGCAGTATTTT. Amino acid sequence: CASKRSPGSSTDTQYF.

This chain links TRBV5-1 with TRBJ1-2; TRBD1 aligns across 9 bases. Trimming at V came to 4 bases and at J to 7 bases, leaving 2 bases not matched to a gene. This CDR3 is built from 12 residues. The germline V gene encodes CDR1 SGHRS and CDR2 YFSETQ. The CDR3 loop is CASSGTGFGYTF. The DNA of the CDR3 is TGCGCCAGCAGCGGGACAGGGTTTGGCTACACCTTC.

This clonotype was counted a few times. This chain uses TRBV7-3 with TRBJ2-5, with D maybe TRBD2 (6 bases). CDR1 and CDR2 (germline): SGHTA, FQGTGA. Deletions cut 2 bases from V and 5 bases from J, with 15 bases between. The CDR3 covers 15 residues. CDR3 loop: CASSLDGTSGETQYF. CDR3 nucleotide sequence: TGTGCCAGCAGCTTAGATGGCACCAGCGGGGAGACCCAGTACTTC.

Regarding this clonotype: The conserved phenylalanine or tryptophan normally closing the CDR3 is absent here, so this likely arose from a read error. This chain connects TRBV30 to TRBJ1-1; D ambiguous. Germline V CDR1 and CDR2: GTSNPN, SVGIG (reference sequence). Trimming left V 3 bases short and J 2 bases short, with 10 bases between. This CDR3 has 13 amino acids. This CDR3 reads CAWSAQVNTEAFL. CDR3 nucleotides: TGTGCCTGGAGCGCGCAGGTTAACACTGAAGCTTTCCTT.

V gene TRBV18 combines with J gene TRBJ2-7; 8 bases fit TRBD1. With V trimmed by 2 bases and J by 3 bases, 6 bases remained unmatched. This CDR3 region has 15 residues. Germline assignment: CDR1 KGHSH and CDR2 LQKENI. The CDR3: CASSPGDRGVYEQYF. DNA of the CDR3: TGTGCCAGCTCACCAGGCGACAGGGGCGTCTACGAGCAGTACTTC.

The chain uses TRBV6-1 and TRBJ2-5; 15 bases are shared with TRBD2. The V segment lost 6 bases and the J segment 5 bases; nucleotides outside the gene matches: 7. CDR3 length equals 16 residues. The germline V gene encodes CDR1 MNHNS and CDR2 SASEGT. The CDR3, as DNA: TGTGCCAGCAGAATGGGACTAGCGGGAGGAGGGGAGACCCAGTACTTC. Translated, it gives CASRMGLAGGGETQYF.

This clonotype occurred many times. The chain has TRBV7-9 and TRBJ2-3; D is undetermined. Trimming stripped 2 bases from V and 4 bases from J, with 7 bases between. Germline V gene data show CDR1 as SEHNR and CDR2 as FQNEAQ (reference sequence). The CDR3 consists of 13 residues. Written as DNA, the CDR3 is TGTGCCAGCAGCTTAAGTCATGCAGATACGCAGTATTTT. Translating gives CASSLSHADTQYF.

This clonotype was detected many times. V gene TRBV6-2 or TRBV6-3 combines with J gene TRBJ2-1; 10 bases agree with TRBD1. Germline assignment: CDR1 MNHEY and CDR2 SVGEGT. The CDR3 consists of 15 residues. The V segment lost 6 bases and the J segment 5 bases; nucleotides outside the gene matches: 7. CDR3 bases: TGTGCCAGCAGCCCTGGGACAGGGGATGACAATGAGCAGTTCTTC. As protein: CASSPGTGDDNEQFF.

The chain recombines TRBV5-6 with TRBJ1-4; 7 bases agree with TRBD1. The ends lost 3 bases at V and 6 bases at J; junction bases unmatched: 5. Germline V gene sequence: CDR1 SGHDT, CDR2 YYEEEE. CDR3 size: 14 residues. The CDR3 sequence is CASSSRQGYEKLFF. The CDR3 DNA sequence: TGTGCCAGCAGCTCTAGACAGGGATATGAAAAACTGTTTTTT.

Concerning this clonotype itself: This clone may be a read error of a much larger clone one base away. V is TRBV6-1 and J is TRBJ2-1; D is unresolved. The DNA matches TRBJ2-7 better at its end, which makes the J call doubtful. CDR3 length: 13 amino acids. Germline-derived CDR1 and CDR2 are MNHNS and SASEGT. DNA of the CDR3: TGTGCCAGCACCTTGACGGAAAACAATGAGCAGTACTTC. Translation gives CASTLTENNEQYF.

There are many counts of this clonotype. An end of the junction does not agree with germline; a read error may underlie this. The chain is built from TRBV4-1 and TRBJ2-7; possibly TRBD2 for D (6 bases). The CDR3 sequence is 14 residues long. Germline V lookup: CDR1 MGHRA, CDR2 YSYEKL. This CDR3 reads CASSQGGFSYEQYF. In DNA form, the CDR3 reads TGTGCCAGCAGCCAAGGAGGGTTCTCCTACGAGCAGTACTTC.

This clonotype was seen a single time. A clone one base away is much larger, so this may be a read error. Likely a read error: the CDR3 ends without its conserved phenylalanine or tryptophan. This chain links TRBV3-1 with TRBJ2-4, with D uncertain. The CDR3 is 13 residues long. Trimming pared 4 bases from V and 4 bases from J, leaving 8 bases between. Germline CDR1 and CDR2: LGHDT and YNNKEL (reference sequence). The CDR3 DNA follows: TGTGCCAGCAGCCGGGTTCCAAAAAACATTCAGTACCTC. Protein: CASSRVPKNIQYL.

The rearrangement uses TRBV9 and TRBJ2-3; D call uncertain. The CDR3 totals 14 residues. Germline V CDR1 and CDR2: SGDLS, YYNGEE. Trimming cost V 0 bases and J 3 bases, with 8 bases left between them. CDR3 sequence (DNA): TGTGCCAGCAGCGTAGTGGCCCGTACAGATACGCAGTATTTT. Encoded protein: CASSVVARTDTQYF.

In this sample, this clonotype turned up many times. V gene TRBV13 combines with J gene TRBJ2-4, with D possibly being TRBD1 or TRBD2 (7 bases each). V shed 1 base and J shed 8 bases, with 12 bases lying between them. Per the germline V gene, CDR1 is PRHDT and CDR2 is FYEKMQ (reference sequence). The CDR3 is 14 residues long. The CDR3 DNA reads TGTGCCAGCAGCTTAGTACAGGGGAGGGACATTCAGTACTTC. The encoded protein is CASSLVQGRDIQYF. Combining the CDR3 with reference TRBV13 and TRBJ2-4 gives the whole variable domain AAGVIQSPRHLIKEKRETATLKCYPIPRHDTVYWYQQGPGQDPQFLISFYEKMQSDKGSIPDRFSAQQFSDYHSELNMSSLELGDSALYFCASSLVQGRDIQYFGAGTRLSVL.

This chain joins TRBV6-1 and TRBJ2-1; TRBD2 matches 15 bases. This CDR3 contains 16 residues. The V gene end was trimmed by 6 bases and the J gene end by 4 bases; junction bases not matched to a gene: 4. Per germline, CDR1 MNHNS and CDR2 SASEGT. The CDR3, as DNA: TGTGCCAGCAGAGGGACTAGCGGGGGGAAATACAATGAGCAGTTCTTC. Amino acid sequence: CASRGTSGGKYNEQFF.

This clonotype was detected ten times or more. The chain has TRBV13 and TRBJ2-7, with D possibly matching TRBD1 (6 bases). This CDR3 has 16 amino acids. CDR1 and CDR2 from the germline V gene are PRHDT and FYEKMQ (reference sequence). Between the trimmed V and J ends, which lost 6 bases and 0 bases, there was a span of 18 bases. Here the CDR3 reads CASSLGAGLGSYEQYF. The DNA for the CDR3 is TGTGCCAGCAGTTTGGGGGCGGGTTTGGGCTCCTACGAGCAGTACTTC.

This chain uses TRBV20-1 with TRBJ1-4; no clear D gene. This CDR3 is 15 amino acids long. V shed 7 bases and J shed 1 base, with 16 bases lying between them. Germline V gene sequence: CDR1 DFQATT, CDR2 SNEGSKA (reference sequence). Written as DNA, the CDR3 is TGCAGTGTGTCAGAAGGGTTAGGAACTAATGAAAAACTGTTTTTT. Its protein product is CSVSEGLGTNEKLFF.

This clonotype was detected many times. The chain links TRBV6-2 or TRBV6-3 to TRBJ1-1, with D possibly matching TRBD1 (5 bases). Germline V CDR1 and CDR2: MNHEY, SVGEGT. V gave up 7 bases and J gave up 0 bases, with 12 bases separating them. The CDR3 runs to 14 residues. CDR3 loop: CASTRGGMNTEAFF. The CDR3 DNA reads TGTGCCAGCACCCGGGGCGGGATGAACACTGAAGCTTTCTTT.